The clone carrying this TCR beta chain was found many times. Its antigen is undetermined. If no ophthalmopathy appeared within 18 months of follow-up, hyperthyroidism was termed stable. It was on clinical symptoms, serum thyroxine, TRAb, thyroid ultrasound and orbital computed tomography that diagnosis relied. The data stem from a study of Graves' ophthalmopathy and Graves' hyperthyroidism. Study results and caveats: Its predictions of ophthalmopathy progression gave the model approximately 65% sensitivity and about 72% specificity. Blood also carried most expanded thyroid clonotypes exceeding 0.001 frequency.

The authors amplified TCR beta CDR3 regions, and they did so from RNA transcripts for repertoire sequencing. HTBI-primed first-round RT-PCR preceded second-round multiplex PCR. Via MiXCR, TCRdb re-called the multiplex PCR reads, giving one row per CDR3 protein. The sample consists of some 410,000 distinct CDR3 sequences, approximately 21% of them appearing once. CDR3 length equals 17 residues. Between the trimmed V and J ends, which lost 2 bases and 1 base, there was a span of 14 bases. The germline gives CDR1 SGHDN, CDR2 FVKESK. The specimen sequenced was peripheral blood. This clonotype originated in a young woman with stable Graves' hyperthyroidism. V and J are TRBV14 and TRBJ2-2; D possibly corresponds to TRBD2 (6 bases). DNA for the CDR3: TGTGCCAGCAGCCAATCTGTAGCGGCCCTGAACACCGGGGAGCTGTTTTTT. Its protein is CASSQSVAALNTGELFF.